These 31 T cell receptor beta chains were sequenced from one sample in a study of cytomegalovirus exposure and HLA in healthy donors. The data were produced by immunoSEQ multiplex PCR, yet TCRdb's version contains in-frame clones alone and is incomplete. This sample has around 70,000 clones, with about 90% found just once. Sequencing input: PBMCs. The source is a man aged 18 to 29 in good health and CMV-seronegative.

CDR3 in amino acids: CASSYHTEKGEQYF. The DNA for the CDR3 is TGTGCCAGCAGTTACCATACAGAAAAAGGCGAGCAGTACTTC. The chain is built from TRBV6-6 and TRBJ2-7, with D hard to call. Germline V gene lookup returns CDR1 MNHNY and CDR2 SVGAGI (reference sequence). V dropped 2 bases and J dropped 6 bases, with 14 bases sitting between them. The length of the CDR3 is 14 residues.

The J gene is TRBJ2-2, the V gene TRBV7-2, with TRBD1 matching over 8 bases. Germline loops: CDR1 SGHTA, CDR2 FQGNSA. V shed 3 bases and J 4 bases; nucleotides not matched to a gene: 4. This CDR3 region has 15 residues. CDR3 bases: TGTGCCAGCAGCTTCCTGACAGGGGCCACCGGGGAGCTGTTTTTT. This sequence encodes CASSFLTGATGELFF.

This clone is a singleton in its sample. The V gene is TRBV19, the J gene TRBJ2-7, with a tentative D call TRBD1 (5 bases). The germline V gene has CDR1 LNHDA and CDR2 SQIVND (reference sequence). The length of the CDR3 is 15 residues. V lost 1 base to trimming and J lost 0 bases, with 10 bases between them. CDR3 DNA: TGTGCCAGTAGTATAGTCGGACATAGCTCCTACGAGCAGTACTTC. Its protein is CASSIVGHSSYEQYF.

This chain joins TRBV29-1 and TRBJ2-1, with TRBD2 matching 8 bases. Germline values: CDR1 SQVTM, CDR2 ANQGSEA. V trimming: 4 bases; J trimming: 3 bases; junction bases outside the gene matches: 2. The CDR3 length is 13 residues. CDR3 coding DNA: TGCAGCGTTGGGGGGACTAGCTACAATGAGCAGTTCTTC. Encoded protein: CSVGGTSYNEQFF.

In nucleotides, the CDR3 is TGTGCCAGCAGCTTGGGTAGCGGGAGTATACGGGAGCAGTTCTTC. It translates to CASSLGSGSIREQFF. The gene calls are TRBV7-2 and TRBJ2-1; the match to TRBD2 covers 9 bases. The ends lost 3 bases at V and 10 bases at J; junction bases unmatched: 10. This CDR3 comprises 15 residues. Germline V gene data show CDR1 as SGHTA and CDR2 as FQGNSA.

V is TRBV19 and J is TRBJ2-2; 7 bases line up with TRBD1. Germline CDR1 and CDR2: LNHDA and SQIVND (reference sequence). Unmatched junction bases numbered 17, after V lost 8 bases and J lost 5 bases. The CDR3 loop spans 17 amino acids. The CDR3 DNA reads TGTGCCAGTGGACCAGGGGGAAGGAGTATGGGGACCGGGGAGCTGTTTTTT. Amino acids: CASGPGGRSMGTGELFF.

The chain combines TRBV28 with TRBJ2-7; tentative D call: TRBD1 (6 bases). Looked up from germline, CDR1 is MDHEN and CDR2 is SYDVKM. V was pared by 5 bases and J by 3 bases, with 14 bases between. The CDR3 length is 14 residues. The CDR3 protein is CASSPQGFLYEQYF. The CDR3 bases are TGTGCCAGCAGTCCTCAGGGGTTCCTCTACGAGCAGTACTTC.

CDR3: CASRIGAGTGVVYEQYF. The CDR3 region has the DNA TGTGCCAGCAGAATCGGGGCCGGGACAGGGGTTGTCTACGAGCAGTACTTC. The chain carries TRBV5-4 and TRBJ2-7; 10 nucleotides line up with TRBD1. CDR3 length: 17 amino acids. The J segment lost 3 bases and the V segment lost 5 bases, leaving 14 bases of the junction unmatched. CDR1 is SGHNT and CDR2 is YYREEE in the germline V gene (reference sequence).

The V gene is TRBV7-2, the J gene TRBJ2-7; no clear D. Germline V CDR1 and CDR2: SGHTA, FQGNSA. Between the trimmed V and J ends, which lost 2 bases and 5 bases, there was a span of 19 bases. This CDR3 is built from 16 residues. In nucleotides, the CDR3 is TGTGCCAGCAGCTTATATTTTGGGCAGATCGGCGACGAGCAGTACTTC. Translating gives CASSLYFGQIGDEQYF.

This clone occurred a few times. The rearrangement joins TRBV13 to TRBJ2-3, with 8 bases aligning to TRBD1. The J segment lost 2 bases and the V segment lost 1 base, leaving 8 bases of the junction unmatched. Germline V gene sequence: CDR1 PRHDT, CDR2 FYEKMQ (reference sequence). The CDR3 loop spans 17 amino acids. The CDR3 coding sequence is TGTGCCAGCAGCTTAGCGGGGGACAGGAGACCCACAGATACGCAGTATTTT. Its protein is CASSLAGDRRPTDTQYF.

This clone has only a few counts. The chain carries TRBV7-9 and TRBJ1-5; D is undetermined. This CDR3 region has 12 residues. Trimming removed 5 bases from V and 5 bases from J, with 7 bases in between. CDR1 is SEHNR and CDR2 is FQNEAQ in the germline V gene (reference sequence). CDR3 protein: CASSKLDQPQHF. The CDR3 bases are TGTGCCAGCAGCAAACTGGATCAGCCCCAGCATTTT.

V is TRBV28 and J is TRBJ1-5; possible D gene TRBD1, 6 bases. The CDR3 runs to 13 residues. The germline V gene has CDR1 MDHEN and CDR2 SYDVKM. The V end lost 6 bases, the J end lost 0 bases, and 6 bases lay between the germline ends. The CDR3 reads CASRGGSNQPQHF. CDR3 in DNA: TGTGCCAGCAGAGGGGGTAGCAATCAGCCCCAGCATTTT. Complete variable domain (other parts from reference TRBV28 and TRBJ1-5): DVKVTQSSRYLVKRTGEKVFLECVQDMDHENMFWYRQDPGLGLRLIYFSYDVKMKEKGDIPEGYSVSREKKERFSLILESASTNQTSMYLCASRGGSNQPQHFGDGTRLSIL.

This chain links TRBV7-9 with TRBJ2-7; possibly TRBD2 for D (6 bases). This CDR3 spans 13 amino acids. From germline, CDR1 is SEHNR and CDR2 FQNEAQ (reference sequence). Trimming removed 5 bases from V and 6 bases from J, with 14 bases in between. CDR3: CASSPPGGGEQYF. The CDR3 region has the DNA TGTGCCAGCAGCCCGCCTGGGGGAGGCGAGCAGTACTTC. Drawing the rest from reference TRBV7-9 and TRBJ2-7, the complete variable domain is DTGVSQNPRHKITKRGQNVTFRCDPISEHNRLYWYRQTLGQGPEFLTYFQNEAQLEKSRLLSDRFSAERPKGSFSTLEIQRTEQGDSAMYLCASSPPGGGEQYFGPGTRLTVT.

The chain uses TRBV27 and TRBJ2-7, with TRBD1 matching 7 bases. This CDR3 region has 16 residues. Germline CDR1 reads MNHEY; CDR2 reads SMNVEV (reference sequence). Trimming at V came to 3 bases and at J to 3 bases, leaving 11 bases not matched to a gene. The CDR3 DNA follows: TGTGCCAGCAGTTTCCACCGACAGGGAAGGAGCTACGAGCAGTACTTC. Translating gives CASSFHRQGRSYEQYF.

This rearrangement joins TRBV30 to TRBJ1-4, with 9 bases lining up with TRBD1. The CDR3 spans 14 residues. V gave up 0 bases and J gave up 8 bases; unmatched junction bases: 4. Germline CDR1 and CDR2: GTSNPN and SVGIG (reference sequence). The CDR3, as DNA: TGTGCCTGGAGTGTACACGGGACAGGGGAAAAACTGTTTTTT. It translates to CAWSVHGTGEKLFF. Using reference TRBV30 and TRBJ1-4 for the parts outside the CDR3, the full variable domain is SQTIHQWPATLVQPVGSPLSLECTVEGTSNPNLYWYRQAAGRGLQLLFYSVGIGQISSEVPQNLSASRPQDRQFILSSKKLLLSDSGFYLCAWSVHGTGEKLFFGSGTQLSVL.

J is TRBJ1-1 and V is TRBV19; TRBD1 might be the D (6 bases). Germline V CDR1 and CDR2: LNHDA, SQIVND (reference sequence). The CDR3 extends over 13 amino acids. V shed 4 bases and J shed 8 bases, with 14 bases lying between them. CDR3 bases: TGTGCCAGTAGTAAAACAGGGTTCGGGGAAGCTTTCTTT. Its translation is CASSKTGFGEAFF. Full variable domain (missing parts from reference TRBV19 and TRBJ1-1): DGGITQSPKYLFRKEGQNVTLSCEQNLNHDAMYWYRQDPGQGLRLIYYSQIVNDFQKGDIAEGYSVSREKKESFPLTVTSAQKNPTAFYLCASSKTGFGEAFFGQGTRLTVV.

V usage is TRBV5-1 and J usage is TRBJ2-7, with 8 bases fitting TRBD1. V was clipped by 2 bases and J by 1 base; unmatched bases: 8. Looked up from germline, CDR1 is SGHRS and CDR2 is YFSETQ. The CDR3 spans 16 residues. The chain's CDR3 is CASSFIWTGNSYEQYF. The DNA of the CDR3 is TGCGCCAGCAGCTTTATCTGGACAGGGAATTCCTACGAGCAGTACTTC.

The V gene is TRBV27, the J gene TRBJ2-5; D call uncertain. The CDR3 sequence is 14 residues long. Deletions cut 2 bases from V and 5 bases from J, with 12 bases between. CDR1 is MNHEY and CDR2 is SMNVEV in the germline V gene (reference sequence). The CDR3 DNA reads TGTGCCAGCAGTTTACTGTCCAACCGGGAGACCCAGTACTTC. It specifies CASSLLSNRETQYF.

Here the CDR3 reads CASSVSYEGKTYGYTF. Here the CDR3 DNA reads TGTGCCAGCAGCGTTAGTTACGAGGGAAAGACCTATGGCTACACCTTC. The genes are TRBV7-1 and TRBJ1-2, with no clear D. TRBV7-1 qualifies as an ORF whose function is uncertain. The CDR3 has 16 residues. V was trimmed by 5 bases and J by 4 bases, leaving 20 bases between them.

The chain uses TRBV7-2 and TRBJ2-2; 7 bases fit TRBD2. Germline CDR1 is SGHTA and CDR2 is FQGNSA. V dropped 6 bases and J dropped 5; count of bases not matched to a gene: 6. This CDR3 is 14 amino acids long. CDR3 sequence (DNA): TGTGCCAGCAGGGGAGGGATGTGGACCGGGGAGCTGTTTTTT. Protein: CASRGGMWTGELFF.

CDR3: CASSTDRGPDVDEQYF. Written as DNA, the CDR3 is TGTGCCAGTAGTACTGACAGGGGCCCGGACGTCGACGAGCAGTACTTC. This sequence joins TRBV19 and TRBJ2-7; 8 bases map to TRBD1. Trimming at V came to 4 bases and at J to 5 bases, leaving 13 bases not matched to a gene. The germline V gene has CDR1 LNHDA and CDR2 SQIVND (reference sequence). This CDR3 contains 16 residues.

The rearrangement joins TRBV10-2 to TRBJ2-6; no clear D. The CDR3 has 16 residues. V was cut by 2 bases and J by 0 bases, with 8 bases left in between. Germline V gene sequence: CDR1 WSHSY, CDR2 SAAADI. CDR3 amino acids: CASSEPFSSGANVLTF. DNA for the CDR3: TGCGCCAGCAGTGAGCCATTTTCCTCTGGGGCCAACGTCCTGACTTTC.

The chain has TRBV12-5 and TRBJ1-5; D is unclear. The V end lost 10 bases, the J end lost 0 bases, and 10 bases lay between the germline ends. Germline V gives CDR1 LGHNT, CDR2 FRNRAP. The CDR3 is 13 residues long. CDR3 in DNA: TGTGCTACGAGTACAGATAGCAATCAGCCCCAGCATTTT. As protein: CATSTDSNQPQHF.

The rearrangement links TRBV5-6 to TRBJ1-1; no definite D call. V was clipped by 0 bases and J by 5 bases, with 2 bases between them. The V gene's germline CDR1 is SGHDT and CDR2 YYEEEE. The CDR3 runs 11 residues. DNA for the CDR3: TGTGCCAGCAGCTTGGTAACTGAAGCTTTCTTT. This translates into CASSLVTEAFF. The whole variable domain, filled in from reference TRBV5-6 and TRBJ1-1, reads DAGVTQSPTHLIKTRGQQVTLRCSPKSGHDTVSWYQQALGQGPQFIFQYYEEEERQRGNFPDRFSGHQFPNYSSELNVNALLLGDSALYLCASSLVTEAFFGQGTRLTVV.

The chain employs TRBV7-2 and TRBJ2-3; a weak D match, TRBD2 (6 bases). Germline CDR1 is SGHTA and CDR2 is FQGNSA. V was pared by 0 bases and J by 5 bases, with 15 bases between. The CDR3 length is 16 residues. CDR3 sequence reads: CASSLAFTSSVDTQYF. In DNA form, the CDR3 reads TGTGCCAGCAGCTTAGCCTTTACTAGCTCGGTAGATACGCAGTATTTT.

The CDR3 spells CAWSAGQGANQAFF. As DNA, the CDR3 is TGTGCCTGGAGTGCCGGACAGGGGGCGAATCAAGCTTTCTTT. The chain joins TRBV30 to TRBJ1-1, with TRBD1 matching 11 bases. Losses at the gene ends were 1 base for V and 9 bases for J; bases not matched to a gene: 7. Germline CDR1 is GTSNPN and CDR2 is SVGIG (reference sequence). CDR3 length: 14 amino acids.

V and J are TRBV10-3 and TRBJ2-1, with 7 bases matching TRBD2. There are 16 residues in the CDR3. CDR1 ENHRY and CDR2 SYGVKD come from the germline V gene. V trimming: 9 bases; J trimming: 7 bases; junction bases outside the gene matches: 18. As DNA, the CDR3 is TGTGCCATAAGGCCCGGTGGGCTAGCGGAGCGGAATGAGCAGTTCTTC. It translates to CAIRPGGLAERNEQFF.

This clone was counted between two and nine times. This chain links TRBV7-3 with TRBJ2-5; perhaps TRBD2 as D (5 bases). CDR1 is SGHTA, CDR2 FQGTGA, per germline. The CDR3 runs to 15 residues. Trimming removed 2 bases from V and 5 bases from J, with 15 bases in between. The CDR3 nucleotides read TGTGCCAGCAGCTTATTTAAGGGCTCGGGGGAGACCCAGTACTTC. It encodes CASSLFKGSGETQYF.

The V and J genes are TRBV28 and TRBJ1-2, with D possibly being TRBD1 (5 bases). Germline loops: CDR1 MDHEN, CDR2 SYDVKM. Trimming shortened V by 3 bases and J by 7 bases, and 12 bases separated the two germline ends. This CDR3 spans 13 amino acids. CDR3 nucleotides: TGTGCCAGCAGTTTGGCAGGGAGGAGTGGCTACACCTTC. Translated: CASSLAGRSGYTF.

The chain recombines TRBV7-2 with TRBJ2-3; TRBD1 aligns across 7 bases. The germline V gene has CDR1 SGHTA and CDR2 FQGNSA. This CDR3 region has 14 residues. J lost 2 bases, V lost 3 bases, and 2 bases had no gene match. In DNA, the CDR3 is TGTGCCAGCAGCTTTACAGGGGCCACAGATACGCAGTATTTT. Amino acid sequence: CASSFTGATDTQYF.

The V call is TRBV28, the J call TRBJ2-7; 7 nucleotides line up with TRBD1. The CDR3 sequence is 13 residues long. V gave up 7 bases and J gave up 3 bases; unmatched junction bases: 6. Germline V gene sequence: CDR1 MDHEN, CDR2 SYDVKM. In nucleotides, the CDR3 is TGTGCCAGCAAAAGGACAGGAGGCTACGAGCAGTACTTC. Amino acids: CASKRTGGYEQYF.